The rows below give T cell receptor beta chains drawn from one sample of a study of post-analysis software for immune sequencing data. MiXCR, applied by TCRdb to the PCR reads, yields one record per CDR3 protein. The sample consists of about 160,000 distinct CDR3 sequences, 36% of them appearing once. The sample here was blood, taken after autologous hematopoietic stem cell transplantation. Receptors were obtained from a girl aged 5-17 years with multiple sclerosis. Both conserved end residues are part of each CDR3. The D gene is left open where the match is weak. The size field is filled for only some rows; it gives once, few, many or a size class.

j_call clone_size cdr3_length d_call v_call cdr3_aa cdr3_nt
TRBJ1-2 NA 14 NA TRBV7-3 CASSLNAGRSGYTF TGTGCCAGCAGCTTAAATGCGGGCAGGAGCGGCTACACCTTC
TRBJ2-1 NA 15 TRBD2 TRBV28 CASRIAGGSYNEQFF TGTGCCAGCAGGATAGCGGGAGGCTCCTACAATGAGCAGTTCTTC
TRBJ2-3 few 14 NA TRBV7-2 CASSRDTLVVTQYF TGTGCCAGCAGCCGGGACACTTTGGTGGTTACGCAGTATTTT
TRBJ1-1 NA 11 NA TRBV29-1 CSALRGGEAFF TGCAGCGCCCTGAGGGGGGGTGAAGCTTTCTTT
TRBJ2-1 few 15 TRBD2 TRBV20-1 CSASDPLAGYNEQFF TGCAGTGCTAGTGATCCCCTAGCGGGGTACAATGAGCAGTTCTTC
TRBJ1-1 few 11 NA TRBV29-1 CSGQLVAEAFF TGCAGCGGACAACTTGTGGCTGAAGCTTTCTTT
TRBJ2-3 NA 15 NA TRBV6-6 CASQVPFGRGDTQYF TGTGCCAGCCAAGTCCCCTTTGGAAGAGGAGATACGCAGTATTTT
TRBJ2-3 few 14 NA TRBV11-3 CASSSGAVTDTQYF TGTGCCAGCAGCTCGGGGGCGGTAACAGATACGCAGTATTTT
TRBJ2-7 many 15 NA TRBV20-1 CSAREIAVSSYEQYF TGCAGTGCTAGGGAAATAGCGGTGAGCTCCTACGAGCAGTACTTC
TRBJ2-6 once 17 NA TRBV7-9 CASSLASTTSGANVLTF TGTGCCAGCAGCTTAGCGAGCACGACCTCTGGGGCCAACGTCCTGACTTTC
TRBJ1-2 few 15 NA TRBV10-3 CAISVHRGINYGYTF TGTGCCATCAGTGTCCATCGGGGTATCAACTATGGCTACACCTTC
TRBJ1-2 NA 16 TRBD1 TRBV20-1 CSFGNPGQGRPYGHTF TGCAGTTTTGGGAATCCGGGACAGGGTCGACCATATGGCCACACCTTC
TRBJ2-6 NA 16 NA TRBV6-6 CASSKQVNSGANVLTF TGTGCCAGCAGTAAACAGGTTAACTCTGGGGCCAACGTCCTGACTTTC
TRBJ1-5 few 14 NA TRBV10-3 CAIKGPGPNQPQHF TGTGCCATAAAGGGTCCGGGCCCCAATCAGCCCCAGCATTTT
TRBJ1-2 few 14 NA TRBV12-3/TRBV12-4 CASTIGGANYGYTF TGTGCCAGCACCATTGGAGGGGCTAACTATGGCTACACCTTC
TRBJ2-1 few 12 NA TRBV6-1 CASSEPGNEQFF TGTGCCAGCAGTGAGCCGGGGAATGAGCAGTTCTTC
TRBJ2-7 few 14 TRBD2 TRBV12-3/TRBV12-4 CASRREGPPYEQYF TGTGCCAGCAGGCGGGAGGGCCCCCCCTACGAGCAGTACTTC
TRBJ2-7 NA 15 NA TRBV24-1 CATSDGTGGGYEQYF TGTGCCACCAGTGACGGGACAGGCGGGGGTTACGAGCAGTACTTC
TRBJ2-3 few 15 NA TRBV24-1 CATSPGLARTDTQYF TGTGCCACCAGTCCGGGGCTCGCCCGGACAGATACGCAGTATTTT
TRBJ1-2 few 14 NA TRBV5-4 CASSLAALLGGYTF TGTGCCAGCAGCTTGGCCGCCTTGTTGGGTGGCTACACCTTC
TRBJ1-1 NA 14 NA TRBV6-5 CASRSNTGLGEAFF TGTGCCAGCAGGTCCAATACAGGGTTGGGTGAAGCTTTCTTT
TRBJ2-4 NA 18 TRBD2 TRBV4-2 CASSPQSELAGAGYIQYF TGTGCCAGCAGCCCCCAATCCGAACTAGCGGGAGCAGGATACATTCAGTACTTC
TRBJ2-7 many 16 TRBD2 TRBV7-2 CASSLVERGLGYEQYF TGTGCCAGCAGCTTAGTGGAGCGGGGATTGGGCTACGAGCAGTACTTC
TRBJ2-1 many 12 NA TRBV5-5 CASSLVNNEQFF TGCGCCAGCAGCTTGGTCAACAATGAGCAGTTCTTC
TRBJ2-7 few 15 TRBD2 TRBV27 CASSLLASGSYEQYF TGTGCCAGCAGTTTATTGGCTAGCGGGAGCTACGAGCAGTACTTC
TRBJ1-2 NA 15 NA TRBV6-5 CGSSPFTGTDYGYTF TGTGGCAGCAGCCCCTTTACCGGGACGGACTATGGCTACACCTTC
TRBJ1-4 NA 16 TRBD1 TRBV5-5 CASSRTGGVHYEKLFF TGTGCCAGCAGCCGCACAGGGGGAGTTCACTATGAAAAACTGTTTTTT
TRBJ2-6 few 19 NA TRBV27 CASTSSGISFWSGANVLTF TGTGCCAGCACCTCCTCCGGGATCTCATTCTGGTCCGGGGCCAACGTCCTGACTTTC
TRBJ2-7 NA 14 NA TRBV5-1 CASSLARRTYEQYF TGCGCCAGCAGCTTGGCCCGACGGACCTACGAGCAGTACTTC
TRBJ2-7 few 14 TRBD2 TRBV5-1 CASSVQRDSYEQYF TGCGCCAGCAGTGTCCAGCGGGACTCCTACGAGCAGTACTTC
TRBJ1-2 NA 15 NA TRBV30 CAWSYSASANYGYTF TGTGCCTGGAGTTACAGCGCCTCAGCTAACTATGGCTACACCTTC
TRBJ2-1 NA 11 NA TRBV16 CASSQSNEQFF TGTGCCAGCAGCCAATCAAATGAGCAGTTCTTC
TRBJ2-1 few 16 TRBD2 TRBV5-6 CASSSLAGRTYNEQFF TGTGCCAGCAGCTCCCTAGCGGGACGGACCTACAATGAGCAGTTCTTC
TRBJ2-5 NA 12 NA TRBV29-1 CSVESGRETQYF TGCAGCGTTGAGTCGGGAAGGGAGACCCAGTACTTC
TRBJ2-3 few 13 TRBD2 TRBV29-1 CSVVVGGTDTQYF TGCAGCGTCGTGGTGGGGGGGACAGATACGCAGTATTTT
TRBJ2-7 NA 13 NA TRBV5-1 CASGLGRRDEQYF TGCGCCAGCGGACTCGGACGACGGGACGAGCAGTACTTC
TRBJ2-5 many 13 NA TRBV13 CASSLFYQETQYF TGTGCCAGCAGCTTATTTTACCAAGAGACCCAGTACTTC
TRBJ2-4 few 16 NA TRBV2 CASSDRVGLTKNIQYF TGTGCCAGCAGTGATCGGGTAGGCTTGACCAAAAACATTCAGTACTTC
TRBJ2-7 NA 12 NA TRBV12-3/TRBV12-4 CASSLRSYEQYF TGTGCCAGCAGTTTAAGGAGCTACGAGCAGTACTTC
TRBJ1-1 few 14 TRBD1 TRBV6-1 CASSDRSDRGEAFF TGTGCCAGCAGTGATAGGTCGGACAGGGGTGAAGCTTTCTTT
TRBJ2-1 many 12 NA TRBV29-1 CSVAQGRNEQFF TGCAGCGTTGCCCAGGGTCGGAATGAGCAGTTCTTC
TRBJ2-1 NA 14 TRBD2 TRBV5-1 CATRLAGGHNEQFF TGCGCCACCCGACTAGCGGGAGGGCACAATGAGCAGTTCTTC
TRBJ2-7 few 16 NA TRBV10-3 CAISVKSAQEPYEQYF TGTGCCATCAGTGTGAAATCGGCACAGGAACCCTACGAGCAGTACTTC
TRBJ1-1 few 14 TRBD1 TRBV7-2 CASSLGRGLTEAFF TGTGCCAGCAGCTTAGGTAGGGGGCTTACTGAAGCTTTCTTT
TRBJ1-1 few 13 NA TRBV5-1 CASSLLGNTEAFF TGCGCCAGCAGCTTGTTGGGGAACACTGAAGCTTTCTTT
TRBJ2-1 NA 16 NA TRBV29-1 CSVLGGERSRWNEQFF TGCAGCGTTCTGGGGGGCGAGAGAAGTAGGTGGAATGAGCAGTTCTTC
TRBJ2-1 NA 15 TRBD2 TRBV7-9 CASSFSGRGGDEQFF TGTGCCAGCAGCTTTTCGGGTCGCGGGGGGGATGAGCAGTTCTTC
TRBJ2-1 many 15 NA TRBV27 CASSLGSPTYNEQFF TGTGCCAGCAGTTTAGGGTCTCCTACCTACAATGAGCAGTTCTTC
TRBJ2-5 few 16 TRBD2 TRBV25-1 CASSEISGLAGETQYF TGTGCCAGCAGTGAAATTTCGGGACTAGCGGGAGAGACCCAGTACTTC